The clone carrying this T cell receptor beta chain was seen a single time. The antigen is unknown. The sample is drawn from a study of OX40 agonist ivuxolimab in advanced cancers. Study outcomes and limitations: Doses of 0.1 to 3.0 mg/kg were accompanied by clonal expansion of CD4+ and CD8+ blood T cells by week 6. Low normalized T-cell clonal expansion was additionally recorded for some nonresponders. Near-lowest levels of clonal expansion characterized partial responders at 0.1-3.0 mg/kg.

Germline CDR1 LNHDA, CDR2 SQIVND (reference sequence). V shed 7 bases, J shed 2 bases, and the junction held 9 bases outside the gene matches. CDR3 length: 17 amino acids. At baseline, cycle 4 day 1, and cycle 7 day 1, blood was sampled. The table came from immunoSEQ multiplex PCR; TCRdb's copy has only in-frame clones and leaves some out. The sample lists about 40,000 clones, 70% to 90% occurring once. Sequenced here: CD4+ or CD8+ T cells sorted from blood, sampled in a trial of the OX40 agonist ivuxolimab. The chain joins TRBV19 to TRBJ2-3, with TRBD2 matching 13 bases. The clonotype originates from an adult with an advanced solid tumor such as melanoma, head and neck, liver or kidney cancer. CDR3 bases: TGTGCCAGTACCAGACTAGCGGGAGGATGGGCCACAGATACGCAGTATTTT. The encoded protein is CASTRLAGGWATDTQYF.